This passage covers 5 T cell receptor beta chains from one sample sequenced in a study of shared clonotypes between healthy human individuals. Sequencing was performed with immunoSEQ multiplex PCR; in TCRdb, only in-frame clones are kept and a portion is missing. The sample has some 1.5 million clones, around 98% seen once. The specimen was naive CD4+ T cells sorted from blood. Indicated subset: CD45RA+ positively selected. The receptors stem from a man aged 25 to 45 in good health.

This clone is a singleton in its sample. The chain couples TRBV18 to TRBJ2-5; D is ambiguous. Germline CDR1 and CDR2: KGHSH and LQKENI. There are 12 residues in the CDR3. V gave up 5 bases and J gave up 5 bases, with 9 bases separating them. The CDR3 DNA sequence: TGTGCCAGCTCAAGGGCCTCGGAGACCCAGTACTTC. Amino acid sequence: CASSRASETQYF. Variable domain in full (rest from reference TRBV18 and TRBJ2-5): NAGVMQNPRHLVRRRGQEARLRCSPMKGHSHVYWYRQLPEEGLKFMVYLQKENIIDESGMPKERFSAEFPKEGPSILRIQQVVRGDSAAYFCASSRASETQYFGPGTRLLVL.

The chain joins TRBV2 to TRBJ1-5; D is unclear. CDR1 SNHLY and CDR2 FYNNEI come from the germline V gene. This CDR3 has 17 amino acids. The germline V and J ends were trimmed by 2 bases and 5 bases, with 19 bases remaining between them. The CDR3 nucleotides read TGTGCCAGCAGTGAACTCCCCCCAGGATTTGAACATCAGCCCCAGCATTTT. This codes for CASSELPPGFEHQPQHF.

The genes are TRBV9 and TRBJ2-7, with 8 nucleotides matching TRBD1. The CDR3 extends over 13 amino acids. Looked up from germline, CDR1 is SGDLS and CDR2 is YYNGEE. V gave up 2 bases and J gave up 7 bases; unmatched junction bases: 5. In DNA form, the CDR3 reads TGTGCCAGCAGCGTCCAGGGGGCGGGGGAGCAGTACTTC. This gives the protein CASSVQGAGEQYF.

CDR3 nucleotide sequence: TGTGCCAGCAGCTTCGTTGGCTACGAGCAGTACTTC. Amino acids: CASSFVGYEQYF. The chain joins TRBV7-9 to TRBJ2-7; D not resolved. There are 12 residues in the CDR3. Trimming left V 3 bases short and J 3 bases short, with 6 bases between. Germline CDR1 reads SEHNR; CDR2 reads FQNEAQ (reference sequence).

This chain's CDR3 is CASSLEGKTADYGYTF. Here the CDR3 DNA reads TGTGCCAGCAGCTTAGAAGGGAAAACGGCGGACTATGGCTACACCTTC. This chain joins TRBV11-2 and TRBJ1-2, with unresolved D. The CDR3 covers 16 residues. Per the germline V gene, CDR1 is SGHAT and CDR2 is FQNNGV. V gave up 0 bases and J gave up 3 bases, with 14 bases separating them.